This paragraph covers one T cell receptor beta chain sequence. Its antigen is still unknown. Germline loops: CDR1 MNHEY, CDR2 SMNVEV (reference sequence). This CDR3 is 15 amino acids long. V shed 0 bases and J shed 5 bases, with 14 bases lying between them. The table came from immunoSEQ multiplex PCR; TCRdb's copy has only in-frame clones and leaves some out. Of about 480,000 clones in the sample, roughly 87% were seen once. As to treatment: about 20 received Ad26.COV2.S at low or high dose, single or two shots; about 5 received placebo; per-sample allocation not given. All samples were drawn on day 63, counting from the first vaccine or placebo injection. An adult aged 18-55 years in Boston served as the donor. This specimen belongs to a study of Ad26.COV2.S vaccination and SARS-CoV-2 variants. Study context: Donor got 5x10^10 or 1x10^11 viral particles of Ad26.COV2.S. Broader study findings: In vaccinated individuals, spike-specific CD8+ and CD4+ T cell responses reportedly displayed substantial breadth.

This sample comprised peripheral blood, obtained in a trial of Ad26.COV2.S vaccine versus placebo. The source of this sequence is a person aged 18-60 years who received the Ad26.COV2.S COVID-19 vaccine or a placebo. The rearrangement joins TRBV27 to TRBJ2-7; tentative D call: TRBD2 (6 bases). CDR3 nucleotide sequence: TGTGCCAGCAGTTTATCGGCCTTTGGAGGGAACGAGCAGTACTTC. This translates into CASSLSAFGGNEQYF.